Below, 13 T cell receptor beta chains from the same sample are listed, as sequenced in a study of technical replicates of blood from a few donors (TCRdb year 2017). Library creation used the immunoSEQ multiplex PCR assay. TCRdb holds this immuneACCESS table with in-frame rearrangements only. Some clones are missing; in checked studies, unresolved V genes explain under half, and the rest has no known cause. The sample table records tens of thousands of clones; 92% of these occur just once. The top ten constitute roughly 0.39% of the sample. The sequenced material came from T cells isolated from PBMCs. The receptor source for this set is a human donor in good health.

The chain has TRBV5-6 and TRBJ2-5; 8 positions agree with TRBD1. The V gene's germline CDR1 is SGHDT and CDR2 YYEEEE. The CDR3 has 16 residues. With V trimmed by 3 bases and J by 5 bases, 12 bases remained unmatched. CDR3 DNA sequence: TGTGCCAGCAGCTCAATTAGGACAGGGCAAAGGGAGACCCAGTACTTC. As protein: CASSSIRTGQRETQYF.

The chain has TRBV12-5 and TRBJ1-5; D may be TRBD1 (5 bases). Trimming took 0 bases from V and 6 from J, leaving 15 bases between them. Per the germline V gene, CDR1 is LGHNT and CDR2 is FRNRAP. The CDR3 is 16 amino acids. DNA of the CDR3: TGTGCTAGTGGTTTGGTTATGGGGGGAGCTAGTCAGCCCCAGCATTTT. It codes for CASGLVMGGASQPQHF.

J is TRBJ2-1 and V is TRBV10-1, with 16 bases aligning to TRBD2. In germline, CDR1 is WNHNN, CDR2 SYGVQD (reference sequence). This CDR3 has 18 amino acids. V shed 1 base and J 3 bases; nucleotides not matched to a gene: 3. The CDR3 DNA is TGCGCCAGCAGTGAGTTGGGACTAGCGGGGGGGGTCTACAATGAGCAGTTCTTC. Translated, it gives CASSELGLAGGVYNEQFF.

In this sample, this clone turned up once. The chain combines TRBV7-8 with TRBJ1-1; 7 positions agree with TRBD1. V trimming: 5 bases; J trimming: 3 bases; junction bases outside the gene matches: 9. The CDR3 consists of 15 residues. CDR1 and CDR2 from the germline V gene are SGHVS and FQNEAQ. CDR3 bases: TGTGCCAGCAGCCCTCAACAGGGGAGTCACACTGAAGCTTTCTTT. Protein product: CASSPQQGSHTEAFF.

The rearrangement uses TRBV11-3 and TRBJ2-7; 7 nucleotides match TRBD1. J lost 3 bases, V lost 5 bases, and 7 bases had no gene match. The CDR3 is made up of 14 amino acids. Germline-derived CDR1 and CDR2 are SGHNT and YENEEA. CDR3 sequence reads: CASSPRDRGYEQYF. The DNA of the CDR3 is TGTGCCAGCAGCCCCAGGGACAGAGGCTACGAGCAGTACTTC.

This rearrangement joins TRBV7-9 to TRBJ2-5; D ambiguous. The CDR3 has 12 amino acids. The V end lost 11 bases, the J end lost 0 bases, and 10 bases lay between the germline ends. Germline values: CDR1 SEHNR, CDR2 FQNEAQ (reference sequence). Here the CDR3 reads CASTEYQETQYF. In DNA, the CDR3 is TGTGCCTCCACAGAGTACCAAGAGACCCAGTACTTC.

The chain is built from TRBV6-5 and TRBJ1-2; D call uncertain. This CDR3 comprises 15 residues. The V end was cut by 1 base, the J end by 5 bases, with 14 bases between. CDR1 is MNHEY, CDR2 SVGAGI, per germline. CDR3: CASSYYGRDGYGYTF. For the CDR3, the DNA is TGTGCCAGCAGTTACTATGGCCGGGATGGATATGGCTACACCTTC.

CDR3 amino acids: CASGWGRGEKLFF. DNA for the CDR3: TGTGCTAGTGGTTGGGGAAGGGGTGAAAAACTGTTTTTT. This chain links TRBV12-5 with TRBJ1-4; TRBD1 might be the D (5 bases). CDR1 LGHNT and CDR2 FRNRAP come from the germline V gene. The CDR3 is 13 amino acids. V dropped 4 bases and J dropped 7 bases, with 10 bases sitting between them.

CDR3 protein: CASRLAGYGGELFF. The CDR3 DNA sequence: TGTGCCAGCAGACTAGCGGGGTATGGCGGGGAGCTGTTTTTT. This chain links TRBV6-1 with TRBJ2-2; 10 positions match TRBD2. There are 14 residues in the CDR3. V shed 6 bases, J shed 7 bases, and the junction held 5 bases outside the gene matches. In germline, CDR1 is MNHNS, CDR2 SASEGT.

This sequence joins TRBV5-4 and TRBJ1-1; TRBD1 matches 11 bases. Trimming removed 3 bases from V and 5 bases from J; junction bases left unmatched: 3. Germline V lookup: CDR1 SGHNT, CDR2 YYREEE (reference sequence). The CDR3 is made up of 14 amino acids. The CDR3 DNA sequence: TGTGCCAGCAGCTCCGGGACAGGGGGGACTGAAGCTTTCTTT. As protein: CASSSGTGGTEAFF.

This chain links TRBV9 with TRBJ2-2, with TRBD2 as a possible D gene (6 bases). From germline, CDR1 is SGDLS and CDR2 YYNGEE. This CDR3 contains 15 residues. Trimming took 0 bases from V and 2 from J, leaving 8 bases between them. CDR3 protein: CASSVGGLNTGELFF. CDR3 in DNA: TGTGCCAGCAGCGTAGGCGGACTAAACACCGGGGAGCTGTTTTTT.

V is TRBV7-9 and J is TRBJ2-7, with 8 bases matching TRBD1. Looked up from germline, CDR1 is SEHNR and CDR2 is FQNEAQ (reference sequence). This CDR3 is 13 amino acids long. V shed 5 bases, J shed 4 bases, and the junction held 4 bases outside the gene matches. The CDR3 loop is CASSNTGGYEQYF. In DNA form, the CDR3 reads TGTGCCAGCAGCAATACAGGGGGATACGAGCAGTACTTC.

The CDR3 nucleotides are TGTGCCAGCAGTCACCAGGGAGGTCATCAGCCCCAGCATTTT. This translates into CASSHQGGHQPQHF. The V and J genes are TRBV6-6 and TRBJ1-5, with D maybe TRBD1 (5 bases). Germline-derived CDR1 and CDR2 are MNHNY and SVGAGI (reference sequence). The CDR3 has 14 amino acids. Trimming took 5 bases from V and 5 from J, leaving 13 bases between them.